Listed here are 6 T cell receptor beta chains from one sample, sequenced in a study of T cells after yellow fever vaccination. TCRdb recomputed calls from the 5' RACE reads with MiXCR, one row per CDR3 protein. The sample comprises 230,000 or so distinct CDR3 sequences, 3.6% of which are singletons, and roughly a fifth rests with the top ten. Sample: PBMCs, taken 15 days after the yellow fever booster vaccination. The receptor set was obtained from a man aged 18 to 30 who received the YFV17D yellow fever vaccine.

This clonotype was observed many times. The chain has TRBV20-1 and TRBJ1-6, with a weak D call TRBD1 (6 bases). The CDR3 consists of 12 residues. V gave up 6 bases and J gave up 10 bases, with 13 bases separating them. CDR1 is DFQATT, CDR2 SNEGSKA, per germline (reference sequence). CDR3: CSATGLGSPLHF. The CDR3 DNA reads TGCAGTGCAACAGGGTTAGGCTCACCCCTCCACTTT.

This clonotype was counted at least ten times. J is TRBJ2-7 and V is TRBV6-6; 10 positions agree with TRBD2. The CDR3 length is 20 residues. J gave up 2 bases and V 0 bases, and 16 bases lay outside the gene matches. Germline V lookup: CDR1 MNHNY, CDR2 SVGAGI (reference sequence). CDR3 in DNA: TGTGCCAGCAGTTACTCGTTAGAGGCTAGCGGGGGATTAGGGACCTACGAGCAGTACGTC. Translation: CASSYSLEASGGLGTYEQYV.

Ten or more counts support this clonotype. The rearrangement uses TRBV5-1 and TRBJ1-2, with 12 bases fitting TRBD1. With 4 bases clipped from V and 6 bases from J, the junction kept 4 bases outside the gene matches. Germline CDR1 reads SGHRS; CDR2 reads YFSETQ. This CDR3 comprises 14 residues. CDR3 bases: TGCGCCAGCAGCGAGGGACAGGGGGCGAATGGCTACACCTTC. It translates to CASSEGQGANGYTF.

This clonotype has ten or more counts. The chain links TRBV7-9 to TRBJ1-2; D not resolved. With 5 bases removed from V and 10 bases from J, the gap between germline ends came to 17 bases. The CDR3 is 13 amino acids. CDR1 is SEHNR and CDR2 is FQNEAQ in the germline V gene (reference sequence). The CDR3 coding sequence is TGTGCCAGCAGCCTCACCCTGCTGCCCCTCTACACCTTC. Translating gives CASSLTLLPLYTF. The whole variable domain, filled in from reference TRBV7-9 and TRBJ1-2, reads DTGVSQNPRHKITKRGQNVTFRCDPISEHNRLYWYRQTLGQGPEFLTYFQNEAQLEKSRLLSDRFSAERPKGSFSTLEIQRTEQGDSAMYLCASSLTLLPLYTFGSGTRLTVV.

This clonotype appeared many times. This sequence joins TRBV29-1 and TRBJ2-3; D perhaps matches TRBD2 (6 bases). Per germline, CDR1 SQVTM and CDR2 ANQGSEA. Trimming left V 3 bases short and J 2 bases short, with 18 bases between. There are 16 residues in the CDR3. In nucleotides, the CDR3 is TGCAGCGTTGAGTTTGGCCGAGGAGGGTACACAGATACGCAGTATTTT. This translates into CSVEFGRGGYTDTQYF.

This clonotype has just one count. V and J are TRBV7-2 and TRBJ2-3; weak D call: TRBD1 (6 bases). Trimming stripped 1 base from V and 6 bases from J, with 14 bases between. From germline, CDR1 is SGHTA and CDR2 FQGNSA. The CDR3 is 15 residues long. In nucleotides, the CDR3 is TGTGCCAGCAGCTTAGTCCAGGGGTCTTCGGATACGCAGTATTTT. Amino acids: CASSLVQGSSDTQYF.